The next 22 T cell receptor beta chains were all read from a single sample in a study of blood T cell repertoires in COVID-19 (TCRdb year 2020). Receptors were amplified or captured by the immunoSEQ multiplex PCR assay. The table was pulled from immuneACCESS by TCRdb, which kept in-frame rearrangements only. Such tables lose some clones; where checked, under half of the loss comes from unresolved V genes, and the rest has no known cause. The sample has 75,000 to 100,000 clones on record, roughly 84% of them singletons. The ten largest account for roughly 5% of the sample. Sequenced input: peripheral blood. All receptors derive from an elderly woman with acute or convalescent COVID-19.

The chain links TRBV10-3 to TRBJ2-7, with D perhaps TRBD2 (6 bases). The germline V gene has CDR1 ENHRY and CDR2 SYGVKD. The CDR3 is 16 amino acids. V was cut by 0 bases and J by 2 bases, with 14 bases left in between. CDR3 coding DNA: TGTGCCATCAGTGAGTCGACTCGGGGGAGGACCTACGAGCAGTACTTC. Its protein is CAISESTRGRTYEQYF.

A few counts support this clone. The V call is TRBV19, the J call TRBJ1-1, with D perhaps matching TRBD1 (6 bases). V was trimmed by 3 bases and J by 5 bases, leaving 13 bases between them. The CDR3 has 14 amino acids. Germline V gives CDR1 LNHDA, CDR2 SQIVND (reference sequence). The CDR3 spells CASSIGPGDTEAFF. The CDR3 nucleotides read TGTGCCAGTAGTATCGGCCCAGGGGATACTGAAGCTTTCTTT.

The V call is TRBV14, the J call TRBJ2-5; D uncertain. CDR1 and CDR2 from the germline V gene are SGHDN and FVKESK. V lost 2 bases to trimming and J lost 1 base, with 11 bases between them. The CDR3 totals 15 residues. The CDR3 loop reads CASSQYAAVQETQYF. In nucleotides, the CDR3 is TGTGCCAGCAGCCAATACGCGGCAGTCCAAGAGACCCAGTACTTC. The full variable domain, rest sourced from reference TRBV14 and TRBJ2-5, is EAGVTQFPSHSVIEKGQTVTLRCDPISGHDNLYWYRRVMGKEIKFLLHFVKESKQDESGMPNNRFLAERTGGTYSTLKVQPAELEDSGVYFCASSQYAAVQETQYFGPGTRLLVL.

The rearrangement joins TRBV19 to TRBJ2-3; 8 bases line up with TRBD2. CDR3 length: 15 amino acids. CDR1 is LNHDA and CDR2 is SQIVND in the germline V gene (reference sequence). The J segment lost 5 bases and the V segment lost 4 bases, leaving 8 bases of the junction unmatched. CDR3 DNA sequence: TGTGCCAGTAGTACCGGGGGGGCCTTTGGAGATACGCAGTATTTT. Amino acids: CASSTGGAFGDTQYF.

The CDR3 nucleotides are TGCAGCGTTTCGGTAGCTAACTATGGCTACACCTTC. This encodes CSVSVANYGYTF. The chain has TRBV29-1 and TRBJ1-2, with D unresolved. Trimming took off 5 bases at V and 0 bases at J, with 7 bases between the two ends. Germline V gene lookup returns CDR1 SQVTM and CDR2 ANQGSEA. This CDR3 spans 12 amino acids.

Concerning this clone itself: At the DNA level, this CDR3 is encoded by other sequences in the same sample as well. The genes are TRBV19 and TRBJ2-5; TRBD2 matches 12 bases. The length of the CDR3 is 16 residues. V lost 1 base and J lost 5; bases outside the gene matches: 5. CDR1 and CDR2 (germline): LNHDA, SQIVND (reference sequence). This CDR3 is CASSIGLAGGQETQYF. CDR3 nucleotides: TGTGCCAGTAGTATAGGGCTAGCGGGGGGGCAGGAGACCCAGTACTTC.

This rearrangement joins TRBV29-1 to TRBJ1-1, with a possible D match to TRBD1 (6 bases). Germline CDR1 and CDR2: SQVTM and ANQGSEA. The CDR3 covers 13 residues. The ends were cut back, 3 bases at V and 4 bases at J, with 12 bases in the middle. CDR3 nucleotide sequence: TGCAGCGTTGACACAGGGCCTTTCACTGAAGCTTTCTTT. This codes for CSVDTGPFTEAFF.

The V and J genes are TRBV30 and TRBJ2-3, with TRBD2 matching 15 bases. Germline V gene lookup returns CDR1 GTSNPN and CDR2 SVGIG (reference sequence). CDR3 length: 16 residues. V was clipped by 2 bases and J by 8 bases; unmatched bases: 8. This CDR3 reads CAWSPGTSGRTLTQYF. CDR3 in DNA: TGTGCCTGGAGTCCCGGGACTAGCGGGAGGACCCTTACGCAGTATTTT.

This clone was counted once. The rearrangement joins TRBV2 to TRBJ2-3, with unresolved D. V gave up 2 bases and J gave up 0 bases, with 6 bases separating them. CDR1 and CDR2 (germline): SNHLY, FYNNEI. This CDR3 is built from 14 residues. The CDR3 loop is CASSEKESTDTQYF. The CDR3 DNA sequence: TGTGCCAGCAGTGAAAAAGAGAGCACAGATACGCAGTATTTT.

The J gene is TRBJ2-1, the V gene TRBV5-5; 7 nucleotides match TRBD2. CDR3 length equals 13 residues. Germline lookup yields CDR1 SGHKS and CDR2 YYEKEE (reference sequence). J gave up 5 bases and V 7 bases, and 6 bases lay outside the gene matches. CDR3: CASSVLADNEQFF. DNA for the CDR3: TGTGCCAGCTCTGTGCTAGCGGACAATGAGCAGTTCTTC.

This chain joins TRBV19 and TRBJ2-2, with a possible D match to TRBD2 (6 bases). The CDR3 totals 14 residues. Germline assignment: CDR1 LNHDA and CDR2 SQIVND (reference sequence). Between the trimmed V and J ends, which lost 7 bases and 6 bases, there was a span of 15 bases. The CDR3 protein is CASNALWDSGELFF. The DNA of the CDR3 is TGTGCCAGTAACGCTCTGTGGGACTCCGGGGAGCTGTTTTTT.

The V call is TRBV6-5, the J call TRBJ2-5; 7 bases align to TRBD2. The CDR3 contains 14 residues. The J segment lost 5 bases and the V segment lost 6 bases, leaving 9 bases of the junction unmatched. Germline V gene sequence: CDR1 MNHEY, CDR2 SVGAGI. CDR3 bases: TGTGCCAGCAGGATCGGCGGGAGTGTGGAGACCCAGTACTTC. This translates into CASRIGGSVETQYF.

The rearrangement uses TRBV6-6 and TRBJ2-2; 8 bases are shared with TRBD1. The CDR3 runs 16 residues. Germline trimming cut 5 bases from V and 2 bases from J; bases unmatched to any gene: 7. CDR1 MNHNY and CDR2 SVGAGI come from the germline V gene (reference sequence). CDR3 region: CASSRRTGTNTGELFF. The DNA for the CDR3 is TGTGCCAGCAGTCGACGGACAGGGACCAACACCGGGGAGCTGTTTTTT.

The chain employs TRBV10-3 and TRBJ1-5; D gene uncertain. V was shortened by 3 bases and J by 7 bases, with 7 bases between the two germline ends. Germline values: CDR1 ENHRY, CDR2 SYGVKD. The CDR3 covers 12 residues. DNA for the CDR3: TGTGCCATCAGTGAAGAGAAGCAGCCCCAGCATTTT. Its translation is CAISEEKQPQHF.

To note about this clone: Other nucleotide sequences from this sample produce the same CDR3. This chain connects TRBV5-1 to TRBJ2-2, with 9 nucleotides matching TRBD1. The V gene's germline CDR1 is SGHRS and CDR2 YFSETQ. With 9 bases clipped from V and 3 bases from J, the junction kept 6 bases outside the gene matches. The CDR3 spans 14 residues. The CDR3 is CATSRDRDTGELFF. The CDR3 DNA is TGCGCCACCTCAAGGGACAGGGACACCGGGGAGCTGTTTTTT.

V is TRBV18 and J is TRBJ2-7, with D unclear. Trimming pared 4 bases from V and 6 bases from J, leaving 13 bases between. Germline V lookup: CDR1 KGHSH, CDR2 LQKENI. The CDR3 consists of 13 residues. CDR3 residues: CASSRLMSGEQYF. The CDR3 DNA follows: TGTGCCAGCTCACGCCTTATGTCGGGCGAGCAGTACTTC.

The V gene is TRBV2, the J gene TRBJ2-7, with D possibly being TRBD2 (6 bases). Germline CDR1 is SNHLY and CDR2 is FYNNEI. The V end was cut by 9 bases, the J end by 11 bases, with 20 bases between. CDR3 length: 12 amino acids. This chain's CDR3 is CASSGTPPGEYF. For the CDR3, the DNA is TGTGCCAGTTCCGGGACCCCTCCGGGGGAGTACTTC.

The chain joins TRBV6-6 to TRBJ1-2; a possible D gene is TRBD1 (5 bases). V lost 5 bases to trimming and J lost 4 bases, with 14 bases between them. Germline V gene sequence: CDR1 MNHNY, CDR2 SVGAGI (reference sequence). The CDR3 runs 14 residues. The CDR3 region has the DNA TGTGCCAGCAGTACAGGCAGAGAAGGCTATGGCTACACCTTC. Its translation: CASSTGREGYGYTF.

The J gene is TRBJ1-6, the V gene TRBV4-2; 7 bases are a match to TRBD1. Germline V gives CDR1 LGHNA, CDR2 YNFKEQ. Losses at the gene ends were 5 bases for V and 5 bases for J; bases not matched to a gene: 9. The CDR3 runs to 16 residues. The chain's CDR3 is CASSGTTGTHNSPLHF. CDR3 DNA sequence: TGTGCCAGCAGCGGCACGACAGGGACTCATAATTCACCCCTCCACTTT.

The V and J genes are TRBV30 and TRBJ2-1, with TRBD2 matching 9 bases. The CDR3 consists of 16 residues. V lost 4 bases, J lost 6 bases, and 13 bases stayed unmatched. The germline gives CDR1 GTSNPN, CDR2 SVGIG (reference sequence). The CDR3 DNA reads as TGTGCCTGGAAAATAAGAGGGCTAGCGGGACTCAATGAGCAGTTCTTC. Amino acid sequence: CAWKIRGLAGLNEQFF.

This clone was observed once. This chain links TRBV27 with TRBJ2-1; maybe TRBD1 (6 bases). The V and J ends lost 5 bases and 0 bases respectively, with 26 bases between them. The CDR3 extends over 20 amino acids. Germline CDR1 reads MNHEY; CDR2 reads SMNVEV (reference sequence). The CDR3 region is CASSPTPFRTGTRSYNEQFF. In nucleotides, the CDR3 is TGTGCCAGCAGTCCTACCCCCTTTAGAACAGGGACACGCTCCTACAATGAGCAGTTCTTC.

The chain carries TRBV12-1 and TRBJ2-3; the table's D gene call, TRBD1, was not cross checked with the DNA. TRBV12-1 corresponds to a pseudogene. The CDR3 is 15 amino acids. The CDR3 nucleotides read TGTGCCAGCAGCTCGACAGGCCCCGTCACAGATACGCAGTATTTT. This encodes CASSSTGPVTDTQYF.